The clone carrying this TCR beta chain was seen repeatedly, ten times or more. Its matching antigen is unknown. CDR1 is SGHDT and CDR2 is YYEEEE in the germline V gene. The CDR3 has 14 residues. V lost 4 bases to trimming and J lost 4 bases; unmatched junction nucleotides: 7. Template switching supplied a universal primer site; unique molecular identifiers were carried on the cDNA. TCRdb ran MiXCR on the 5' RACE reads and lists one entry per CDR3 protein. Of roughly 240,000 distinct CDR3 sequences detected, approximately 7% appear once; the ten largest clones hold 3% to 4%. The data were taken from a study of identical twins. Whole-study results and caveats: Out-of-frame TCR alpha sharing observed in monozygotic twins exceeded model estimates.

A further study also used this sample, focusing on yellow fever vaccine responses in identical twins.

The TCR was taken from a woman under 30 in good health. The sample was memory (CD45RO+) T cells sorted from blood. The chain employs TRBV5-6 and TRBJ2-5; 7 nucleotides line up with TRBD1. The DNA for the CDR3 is TGTGCCAGCAGCATCCAGGGGGTGGGAGAGACCCAGTACTTC. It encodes CASSIQGVGETQYF.